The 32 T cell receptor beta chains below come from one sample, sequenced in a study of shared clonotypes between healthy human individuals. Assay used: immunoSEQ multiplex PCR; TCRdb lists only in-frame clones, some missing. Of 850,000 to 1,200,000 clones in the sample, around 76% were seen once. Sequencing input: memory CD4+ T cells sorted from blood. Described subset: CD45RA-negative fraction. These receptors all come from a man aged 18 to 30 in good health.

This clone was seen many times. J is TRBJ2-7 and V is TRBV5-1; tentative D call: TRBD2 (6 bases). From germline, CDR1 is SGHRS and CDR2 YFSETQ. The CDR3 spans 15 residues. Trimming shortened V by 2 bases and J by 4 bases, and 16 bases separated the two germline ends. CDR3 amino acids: CASSLGDSANYEQYF. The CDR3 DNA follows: TGCGCCAGCAGCTTAGGGGACTCTGCAAATTACGAGCAGTACTTC.

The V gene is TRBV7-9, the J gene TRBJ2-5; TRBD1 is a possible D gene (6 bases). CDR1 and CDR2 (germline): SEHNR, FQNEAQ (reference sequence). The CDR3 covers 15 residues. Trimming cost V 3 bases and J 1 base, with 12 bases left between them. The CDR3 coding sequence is TGTGCCAGCAGCTTGGGCCGGACAGCCCAAGAGACCCAGTACTTC. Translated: CASSLGRTAQETQYF.

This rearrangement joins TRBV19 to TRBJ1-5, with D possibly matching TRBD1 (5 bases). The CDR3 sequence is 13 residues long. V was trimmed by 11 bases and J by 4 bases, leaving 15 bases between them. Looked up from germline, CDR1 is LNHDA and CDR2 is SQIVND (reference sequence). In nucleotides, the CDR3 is TGTGCCTGGGACGAGGGGCGGAATCAGCCCCAGCATTTT. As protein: CAWDEGRNQPQHF.

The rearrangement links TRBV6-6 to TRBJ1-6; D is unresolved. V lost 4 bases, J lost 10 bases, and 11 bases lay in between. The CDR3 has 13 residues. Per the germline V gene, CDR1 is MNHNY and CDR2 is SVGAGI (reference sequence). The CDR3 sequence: CASSSRTGSPLHF. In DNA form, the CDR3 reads TGTGCCAGCAGTTCCCGGACCGGGTCACCCCTCCACTTT.

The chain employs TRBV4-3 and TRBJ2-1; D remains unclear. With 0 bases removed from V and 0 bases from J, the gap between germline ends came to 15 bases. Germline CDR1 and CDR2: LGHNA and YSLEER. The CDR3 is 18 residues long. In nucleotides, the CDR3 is TGCGCCAGCAGCCAAGAAGGTCTCTGGCTGAGCTCCTACAATGAGCAGTTCTTC. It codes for CASSQEGLWLSSYNEQFF.

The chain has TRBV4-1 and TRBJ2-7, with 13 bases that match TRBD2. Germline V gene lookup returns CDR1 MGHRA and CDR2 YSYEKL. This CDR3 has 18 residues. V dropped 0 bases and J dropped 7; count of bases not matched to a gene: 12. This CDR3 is CASSQDLTSGGTGGEQYF. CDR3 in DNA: TGCGCCAGCAGCCAAGACCTGACTAGCGGGGGGACAGGGGGAGAGCAGTACTTC.

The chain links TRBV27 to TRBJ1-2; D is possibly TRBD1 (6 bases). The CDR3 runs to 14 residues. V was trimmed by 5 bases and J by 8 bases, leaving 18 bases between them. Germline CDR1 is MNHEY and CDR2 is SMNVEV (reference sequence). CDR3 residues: CASSTKGGAWGYTF. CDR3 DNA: TGTGCCAGCAGTACTAAAGGGGGGGCATGGGGCTACACCTTC.

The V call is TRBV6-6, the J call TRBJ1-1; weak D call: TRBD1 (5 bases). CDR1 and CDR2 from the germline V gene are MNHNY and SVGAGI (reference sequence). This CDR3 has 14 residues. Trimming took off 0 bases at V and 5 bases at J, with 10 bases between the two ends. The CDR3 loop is CASSYSDRRTEAFF. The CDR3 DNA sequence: TGTGCCAGCAGTTACTCCGACAGACGGACTGAAGCTTTCTTT.

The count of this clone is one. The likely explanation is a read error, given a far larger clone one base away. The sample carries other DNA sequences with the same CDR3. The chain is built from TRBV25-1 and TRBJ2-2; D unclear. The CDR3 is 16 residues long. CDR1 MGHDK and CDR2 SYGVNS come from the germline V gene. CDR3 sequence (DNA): TGTGCTAGCAGGTCCGCGAGAGTTCTATTGGGCGGGGAGCTGTTTTTT. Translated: CASRSARVLLGGELFF.

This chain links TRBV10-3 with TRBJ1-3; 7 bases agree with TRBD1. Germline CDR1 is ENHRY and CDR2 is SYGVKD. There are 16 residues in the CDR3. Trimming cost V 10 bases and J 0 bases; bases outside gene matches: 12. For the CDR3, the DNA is TGTGCCACCCGAGGGGACAGTTCGATCTCTGGAAACACCATATATTTT. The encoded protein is CATRGDSSISGNTIYF.

CDR3 in DNA: TGTGCCAGCAGAAGAGCGGGAGAGTACAATGAGCAGTTCTTC. Its translation is CASRRAGEYNEQFF. This chain uses TRBV5-5 with TRBJ2-1, with TRBD2 identical over 8 bases. Germline CDR1 is SGHKS and CDR2 is YYEKEE (reference sequence). V lost 5 bases to trimming and J lost 4 bases; unmatched junction nucleotides: 5. The CDR3 is made up of 14 amino acids.

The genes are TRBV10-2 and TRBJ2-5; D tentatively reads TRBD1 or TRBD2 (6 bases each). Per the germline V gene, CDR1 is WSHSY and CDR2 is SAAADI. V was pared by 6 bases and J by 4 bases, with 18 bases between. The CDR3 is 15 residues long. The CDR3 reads CASSASRGRGETQYF. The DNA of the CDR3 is TGCGCCAGCAGCGCCAGTCGGGGGCGAGGAGAGACCCAGTACTTC.

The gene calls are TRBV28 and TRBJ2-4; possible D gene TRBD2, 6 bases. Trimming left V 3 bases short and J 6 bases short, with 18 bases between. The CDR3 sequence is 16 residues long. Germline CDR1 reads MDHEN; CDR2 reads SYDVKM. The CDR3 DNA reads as TGTGCCAGCAGTTTTGTAGGGGTTGGGACTTTAAACATTCAGTACTTC. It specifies CASSFVGVGTLNIQYF.

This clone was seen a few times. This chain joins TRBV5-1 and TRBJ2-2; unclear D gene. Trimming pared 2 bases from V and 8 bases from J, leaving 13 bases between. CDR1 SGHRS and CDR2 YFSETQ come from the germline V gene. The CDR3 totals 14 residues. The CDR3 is CASSLTARSGELFF. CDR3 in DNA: TGCGCCAGCAGCTTAACTGCTAGGTCTGGGGAGCTGTTTTTT.

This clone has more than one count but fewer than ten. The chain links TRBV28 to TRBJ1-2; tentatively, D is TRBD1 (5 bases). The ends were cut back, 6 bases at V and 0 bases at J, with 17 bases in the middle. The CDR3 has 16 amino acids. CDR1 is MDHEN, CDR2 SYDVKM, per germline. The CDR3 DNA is TGTGCCAGCAGGGACAATCTTTCCCCCACTAACTATGGCTACACCTTC. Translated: CASRDNLSPTNYGYTF.

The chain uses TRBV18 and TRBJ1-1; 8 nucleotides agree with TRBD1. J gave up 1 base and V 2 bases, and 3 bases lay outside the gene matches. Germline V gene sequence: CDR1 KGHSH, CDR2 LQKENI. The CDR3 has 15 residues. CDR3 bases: TGTGCCAGCTCACCAAGGACAGGGAAGAACACTGAAGCTTTCTTT. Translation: CASSPRTGKNTEAFF.

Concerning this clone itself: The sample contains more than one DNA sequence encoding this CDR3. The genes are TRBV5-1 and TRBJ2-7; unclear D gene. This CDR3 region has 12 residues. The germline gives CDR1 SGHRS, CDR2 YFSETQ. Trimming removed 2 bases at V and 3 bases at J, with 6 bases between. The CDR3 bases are TGCGCCAGCAGCTTAGACTTCTACGAGCAGTACTTC. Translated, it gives CASSLDFYEQYF.

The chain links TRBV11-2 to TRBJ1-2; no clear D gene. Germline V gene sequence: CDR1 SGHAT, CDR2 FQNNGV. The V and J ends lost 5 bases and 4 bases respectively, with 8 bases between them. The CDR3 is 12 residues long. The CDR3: CASSLYTYGYTF. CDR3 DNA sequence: TGTGCCAGCAGCCTCTACACCTATGGCTACACCTTC.

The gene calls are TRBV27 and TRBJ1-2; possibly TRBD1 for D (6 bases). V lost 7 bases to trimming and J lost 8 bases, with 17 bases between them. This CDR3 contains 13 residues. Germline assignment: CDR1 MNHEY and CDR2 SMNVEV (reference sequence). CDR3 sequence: CASKETGARGYTF. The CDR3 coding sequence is TGTGCCAGCAAAGAGACGGGGGCGAGAGGCTACACCTTC.

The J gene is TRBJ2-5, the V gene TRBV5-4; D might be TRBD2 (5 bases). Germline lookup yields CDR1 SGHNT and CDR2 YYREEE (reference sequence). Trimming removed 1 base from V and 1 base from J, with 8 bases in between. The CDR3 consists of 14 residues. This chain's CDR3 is CASSLFGVQETQYF. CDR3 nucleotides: TGTGCCAGCAGCTTGTTCGGGGTCCAAGAGACCCAGTACTTC. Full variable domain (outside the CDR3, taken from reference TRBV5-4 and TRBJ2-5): ETGVTQSPTHLIKTRGQQVTLRCSSQSGHNTVSWYQQALGQGPQFIFQYYREEENGRGNFPPRFSGLQFPNYSSELNVNALELDDSALYLCASSLFGVQETQYFGPGTRLLVL.

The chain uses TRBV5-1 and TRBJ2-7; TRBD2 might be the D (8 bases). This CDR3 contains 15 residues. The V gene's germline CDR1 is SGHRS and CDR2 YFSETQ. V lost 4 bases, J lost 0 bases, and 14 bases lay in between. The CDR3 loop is CASSQQGTSSYEQYF. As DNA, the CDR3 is TGCGCCAGCAGCCAACAGGGGACTAGCTCCTACGAGCAGTACTTC.

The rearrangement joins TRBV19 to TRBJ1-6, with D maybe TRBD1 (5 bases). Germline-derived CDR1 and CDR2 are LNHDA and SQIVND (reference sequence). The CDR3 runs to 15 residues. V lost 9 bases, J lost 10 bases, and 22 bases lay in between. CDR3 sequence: CASARGSQDGSPLHF. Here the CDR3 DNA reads TGTGCCAGCGCAAGGGGCTCCCAGGATGGCTCACCCCTCCACTTT.

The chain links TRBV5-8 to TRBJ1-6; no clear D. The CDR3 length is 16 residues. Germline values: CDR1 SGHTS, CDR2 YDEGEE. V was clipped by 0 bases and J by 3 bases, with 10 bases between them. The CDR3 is CASSLDGRLYNSPLHF. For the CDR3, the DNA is TGTGCCAGCAGCTTGGACGGACGACTCTATAATTCACCCCTCCACTTT.

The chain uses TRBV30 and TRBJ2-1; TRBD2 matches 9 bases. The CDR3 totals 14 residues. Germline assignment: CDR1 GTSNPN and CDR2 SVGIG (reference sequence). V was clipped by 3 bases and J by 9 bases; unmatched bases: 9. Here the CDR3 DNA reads TGTGCCTGGAGAAGGGTAGCGGGAGCGGGTGAGCAGTTCTTC. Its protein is CAWRRVAGAGEQFF. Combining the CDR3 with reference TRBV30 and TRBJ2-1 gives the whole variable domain SQTIHQWPATLVQPVGSPLSLECTVEGTSNPNLYWYRQAAGRGLQLLFYSVGIGQISSEVPQNLSASRPQDRQFILSSKKLLLSDSGFYLCAWRRVAGAGEQFFGPGTRLTVL.

The CDR3 loop is CASVSGSTDTQYF. CDR3 nucleotides: TGTGCCAGCGTATCTGGGAGCACAGATACGCAGTATTTT. This chain uses TRBV7-9 with TRBJ2-3, with no clear D. CDR1 is SEHNR and CDR2 is FQNEAQ in the germline V gene (reference sequence). Trimming took off 8 bases at V and 0 bases at J, with 9 bases between the two ends. The CDR3 runs 13 residues. The whole variable domain, filled in from reference TRBV7-9 and TRBJ2-3, reads DTGVSQNPRHKITKRGQNVTFRCDPISEHNRLYWYRQTLGQGPEFLTYFQNEAQLEKSRLLSDRFSAERPKGSFSTLEIQRTEQGDSAMYLCASVSGSTDTQYFGPGTRLTVL.

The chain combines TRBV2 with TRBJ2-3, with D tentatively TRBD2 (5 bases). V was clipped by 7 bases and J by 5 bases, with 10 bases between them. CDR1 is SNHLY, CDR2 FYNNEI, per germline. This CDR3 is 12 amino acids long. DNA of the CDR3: TGTGCCAGCAACTCAGGAGGAGATACGCAGTATTTT. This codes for CASNSGGDTQYF.

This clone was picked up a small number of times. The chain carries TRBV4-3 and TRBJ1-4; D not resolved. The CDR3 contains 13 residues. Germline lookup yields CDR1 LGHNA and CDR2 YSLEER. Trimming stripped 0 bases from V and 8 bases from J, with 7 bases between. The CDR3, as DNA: TGCGCCAGCAGCCAAGACACCCTGGAAAAACTGTTTTTT. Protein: CASSQDTLEKLFF.

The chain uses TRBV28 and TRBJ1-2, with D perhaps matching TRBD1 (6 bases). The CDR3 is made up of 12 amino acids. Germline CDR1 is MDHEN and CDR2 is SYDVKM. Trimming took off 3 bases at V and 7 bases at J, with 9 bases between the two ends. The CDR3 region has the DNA TGTGCCAGCAGTTTGCAGGGGTCTGGCTACACCTTC. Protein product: CASSLQGSGYTF.

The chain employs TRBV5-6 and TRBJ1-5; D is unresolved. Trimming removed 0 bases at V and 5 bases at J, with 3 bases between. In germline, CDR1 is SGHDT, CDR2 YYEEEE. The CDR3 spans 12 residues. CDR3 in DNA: TGTGCCAGCAGCTTGGCCGATCAGCCCCAGCATTTT. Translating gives CASSLADQPQHF. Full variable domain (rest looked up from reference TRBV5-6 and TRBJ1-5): DAGVTQSPTHLIKTRGQQVTLRCSPKSGHDTVSWYQQALGQGPQFIFQYYEEEERQRGNFPDRFSGHQFPNYSSELNVNALLLGDSALYLCASSLADQPQHFGDGTRLSIL.

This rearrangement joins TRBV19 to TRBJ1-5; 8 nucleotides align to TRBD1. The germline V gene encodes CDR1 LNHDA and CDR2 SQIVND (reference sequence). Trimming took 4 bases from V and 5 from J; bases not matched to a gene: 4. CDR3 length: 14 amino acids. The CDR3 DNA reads TGTGCCAGTAGTAGGACAGGGCCGGATCAGCCCCAGCATTTT. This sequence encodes CASSRTGPDQPQHF.

In DNA, the CDR3 is TGTGCCAGCAGTGCTGGGGCACAGCGCTCAAATGAAAAACTGTTTTTT. Translated, it gives CASSAGAQRSNEKLFF. V and J are TRBV6-1 and TRBJ1-4, with D perhaps TRBD1 (5 bases). Between the trimmed V and J ends, which lost 4 bases and 5 bases, there was a span of 17 bases. Per germline, CDR1 MNHNS and CDR2 SASEGT. The CDR3 contains 16 residues.

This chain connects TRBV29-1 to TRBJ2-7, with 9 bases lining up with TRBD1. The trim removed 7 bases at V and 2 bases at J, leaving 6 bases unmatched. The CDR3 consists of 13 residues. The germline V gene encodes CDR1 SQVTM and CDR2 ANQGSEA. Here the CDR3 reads CSAAGQGPYEQYF. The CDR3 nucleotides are TGCAGCGCTGCGGGACAGGGTCCCTACGAGCAGTACTTC.